A single T cell receptor beta chain is shown here with its context. These data originate in a study of blood T cell repertoires in COVID-19. Authors' processing steps: Amplification from reference gene primers served as the basis for estimated nucleated cell counts. Profiling relied on immunoSEQ multiplex PCR, and the TCRdb table lists in-frame clones only, not all of them. V, J and clone size are those of that table, while D and trimming were read from the DNA. The sample holds 410,000 or so clones, around 86% seen once. Sequencing was performed on peripheral blood. This sequence was found in a woman aged 25 to 39 with active or convalescent COVID-19.

CDR3 in DNA: TGTGCCAGCAGCTTAAATGGCGGGGGGTGGAACGAGCAGTACTTC. This encodes CASSLNGGGWNEQYF. The chain links TRBV11-2 to TRBJ2-7; 8 bases line up with TRBD2. Germline values: CDR1 SGHAT, CDR2 FQNNGV. V lost 2 bases and J lost 5; bases outside the gene matches: 8. There are 15 residues in the CDR3.